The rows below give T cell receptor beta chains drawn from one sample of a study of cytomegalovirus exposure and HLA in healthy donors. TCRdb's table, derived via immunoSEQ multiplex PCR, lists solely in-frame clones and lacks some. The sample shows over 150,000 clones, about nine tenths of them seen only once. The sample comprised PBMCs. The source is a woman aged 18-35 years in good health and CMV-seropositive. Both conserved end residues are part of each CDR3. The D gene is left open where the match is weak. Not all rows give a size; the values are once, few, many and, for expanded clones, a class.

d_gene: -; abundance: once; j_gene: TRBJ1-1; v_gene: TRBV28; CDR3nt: TGTGCCACAGGGTCAGACACTGAAGCTTTCTTT; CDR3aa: CATGSDTEAFF
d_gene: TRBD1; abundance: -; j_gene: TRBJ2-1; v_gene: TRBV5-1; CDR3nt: TGCGCCAGCAGCTTGTCGTTTGGACAGGCCTACAATGAGCAGTTCTTC; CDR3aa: CASSLSFGQAYNEQFF
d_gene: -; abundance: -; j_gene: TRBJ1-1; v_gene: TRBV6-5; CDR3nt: TGTGCCAGCAGCACGTCGGGGGCTGAAGCTTTCTTT; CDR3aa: CASSTSGAEAFF
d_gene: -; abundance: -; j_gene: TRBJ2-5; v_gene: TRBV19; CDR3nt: TGTGCCAGTAGAACGGACAGCAAAGAGACCCAGTACTTC; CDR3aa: CASRTDSKETQYF
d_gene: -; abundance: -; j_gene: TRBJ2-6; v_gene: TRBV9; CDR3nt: TGTGCCAGCAGCCCCCGAGGGCCCTCTGGGGCCAACGTCCTGACTTTC; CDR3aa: CASSPRGPSGANVLTF
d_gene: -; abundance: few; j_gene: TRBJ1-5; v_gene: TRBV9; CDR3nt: TGTGCCAGCAGCGTAGCAGGGGGCAATCAGCCCCAGCATTTT; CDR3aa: CASSVAGGNQPQHF
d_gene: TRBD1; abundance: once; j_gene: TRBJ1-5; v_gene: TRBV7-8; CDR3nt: TGTGCCAGCAGCCGGACAGGGGATCAGCCCCAGCATTTT; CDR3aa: CASSRTGDQPQHF
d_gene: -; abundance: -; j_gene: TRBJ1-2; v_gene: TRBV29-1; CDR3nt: TGCAGCGTTGACCCGGGATTAGACTATGGCTACACCTTC; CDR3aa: CSVDPGLDYGYTF
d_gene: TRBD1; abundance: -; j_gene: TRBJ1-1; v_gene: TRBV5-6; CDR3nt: TGTGCCAGCAGCACGATAGGCGACAGGGTGAACACTGAAGCTTTCTTT; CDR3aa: CASSTIGDRVNTEAFF
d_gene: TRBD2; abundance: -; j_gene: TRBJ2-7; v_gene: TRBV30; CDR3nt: TGTGCCTGGGAGACTAGCGGGCGGGGAGAGCAGTACTTC; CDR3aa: CAWETSGRGEQYF
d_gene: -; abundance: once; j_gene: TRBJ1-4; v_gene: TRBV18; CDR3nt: TGTGCCAGCTCTACCAGCAGCGCCTCTAATGAAAAACTGTTTTTT; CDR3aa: CASSTSSASNEKLFF
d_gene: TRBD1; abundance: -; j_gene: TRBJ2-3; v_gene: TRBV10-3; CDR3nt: TGTGCCATCAGTGAACAGGGGGCCAGCACAGATACGCAGTATTTT; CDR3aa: CAISEQGASTDTQYF
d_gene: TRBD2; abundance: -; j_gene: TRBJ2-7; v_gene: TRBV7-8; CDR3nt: TGTGCCAGCAGCTTAGAGAGCGGGAGTAGATACGAGCAGTACTTC; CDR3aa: CASSLESGSRYEQYF
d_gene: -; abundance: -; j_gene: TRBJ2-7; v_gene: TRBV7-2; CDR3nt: TGTGCCAGCAGCAGGAGCGGAGTGTACGAGCAGTACTTC; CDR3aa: CASSRSGVYEQYF
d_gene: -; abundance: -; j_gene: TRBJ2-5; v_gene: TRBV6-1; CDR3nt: TGTGCCAGCAGTGAGCGGGGTCAAGAGACCCAGTACTTC; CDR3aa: CASSERGQETQYF
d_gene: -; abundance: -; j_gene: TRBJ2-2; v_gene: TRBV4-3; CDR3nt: TGCGCCAGCAGCCAAGATGGCGGCGGTTCCGGGGAGCTGTTTTTT; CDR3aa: CASSQDGGGSGELFF
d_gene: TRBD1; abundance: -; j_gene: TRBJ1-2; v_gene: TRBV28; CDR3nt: TGTGCCAGCAGTCCAGGGGACAGCCTCCGAAGGGGCTACACCTTC; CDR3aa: CASSPGDSLRRGYTF
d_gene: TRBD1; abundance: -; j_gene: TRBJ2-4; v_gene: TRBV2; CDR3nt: TGTGCCAGCAGCGACAGGGTTGAGAAAAACATTCAGTACTTC; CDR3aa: CASSDRVEKNIQYF
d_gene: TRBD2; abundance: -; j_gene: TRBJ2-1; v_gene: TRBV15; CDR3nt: TGTGCCACCAGCAGAGATCTCTGGGCGGGAGCGGGCAATGAGCAGTTCTTC; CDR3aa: CATSRDLWAGAGNEQFF
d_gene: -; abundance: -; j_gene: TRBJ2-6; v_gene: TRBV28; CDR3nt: TGTGCCAGCAGTTTATTCCCCTTTGGGGCCAACGTCCTGACTTTC; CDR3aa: CASSLFPFGANVLTF
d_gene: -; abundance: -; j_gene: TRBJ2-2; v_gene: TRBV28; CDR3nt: TGTGCCAGCAGTTCTACAGAATCGGACGGGGAGCTGTTTTTT; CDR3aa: CASSSTESDGELFF
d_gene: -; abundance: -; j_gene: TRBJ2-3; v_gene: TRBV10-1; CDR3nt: TGCGCCAGTCCCCAGAGGGGTACGGGGGCAGATACGCAGTATTTT; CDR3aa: CASPQRGTGADTQYF
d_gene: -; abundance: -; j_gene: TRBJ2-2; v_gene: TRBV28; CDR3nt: TGTGCCAGCAGTCCGTCGGCAGGGGTAACGTGGGAGCTGTTTTTT; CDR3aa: CASSPSAGVTWELFF
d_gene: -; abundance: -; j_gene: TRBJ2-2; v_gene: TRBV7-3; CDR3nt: TGTGCCAGCAGCTTAGGCCTTAACACCGGGGAGCTGTTTTTT; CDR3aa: CASSLGLNTGELFF
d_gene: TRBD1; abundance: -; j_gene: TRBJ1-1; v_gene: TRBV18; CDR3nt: TGTGCCAGCTCACGCTCACAGGGGATGAACACTGAAGCTTTCTTT; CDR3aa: CASSRSQGMNTEAFF
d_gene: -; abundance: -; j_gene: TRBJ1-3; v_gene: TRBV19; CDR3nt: TGTGCCAGTAGATTAGAGAGCTCTGGAAACACCATATATTTT; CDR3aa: CASRLESSGNTIYF
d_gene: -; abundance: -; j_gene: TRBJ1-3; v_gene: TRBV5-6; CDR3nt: TGTGCCAGCAGCTCCACTCCCGTCTCTGGAAACACCATATATTTT; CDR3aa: CASSSTPVSGNTIYF
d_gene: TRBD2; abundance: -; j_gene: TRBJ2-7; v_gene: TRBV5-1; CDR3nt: TGCGCCAGCAGCGGGACTAGCGGGAGGTCGTACGAGCAGTACTTC; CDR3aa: CASSGTSGRSYEQYF
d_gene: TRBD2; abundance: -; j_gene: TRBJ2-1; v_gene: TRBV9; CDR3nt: TGTGCCAGCAACTCCGGGACTAGCGACAATGAGCAGTTCTTC; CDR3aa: CASNSGTSDNEQFF
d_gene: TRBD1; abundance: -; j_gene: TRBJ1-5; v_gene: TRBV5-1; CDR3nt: TGCGCCAGCAGGACAGGGGTGAATCAGCCCCAGCATTTT; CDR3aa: CASRTGVNQPQHF
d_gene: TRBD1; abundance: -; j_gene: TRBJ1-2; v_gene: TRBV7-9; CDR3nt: TGTGCCAGCAGCCCGACAGGGGACTATGGCTACACCTTC; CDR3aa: CASSPTGDYGYTF
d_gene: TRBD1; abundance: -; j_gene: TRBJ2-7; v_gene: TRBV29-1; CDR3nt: TGCAGCGTTGGTCGTGTGACAGGGCTCTACGAGCAGTACTTC; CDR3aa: CSVGRVTGLYEQYF
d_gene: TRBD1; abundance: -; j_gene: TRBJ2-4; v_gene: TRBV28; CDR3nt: TGTGCCAGCAGTTTAGATCCGACAGGGGTAGCCAAAAACATTCAGTACTTC; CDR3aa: CASSLDPTGVAKNIQYF
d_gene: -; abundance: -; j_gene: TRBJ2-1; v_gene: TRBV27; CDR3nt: TGTGCCAGCAGTTCCCTAGGAGGGGATGAGCAGTTCTTC; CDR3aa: CASSSLGGDEQFF
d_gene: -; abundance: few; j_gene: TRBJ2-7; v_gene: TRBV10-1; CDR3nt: TGCGCCAGCAGTTTGGCGGGAATGAGGTCCTACGAGCAGTACTTC; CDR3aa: CASSLAGMRSYEQYF
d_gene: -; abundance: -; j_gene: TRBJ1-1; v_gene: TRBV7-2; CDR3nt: TGTGCCAGCAGCCCGGGAACTGAAGCTTTCTTT; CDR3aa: CASSPGTEAFF
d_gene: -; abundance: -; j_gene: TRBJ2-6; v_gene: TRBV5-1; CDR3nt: TGCGCCAGCAGCATTAGGGGCTCTGGGGCCAACGTCCTGACTTTC; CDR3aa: CASSIRGSGANVLTF
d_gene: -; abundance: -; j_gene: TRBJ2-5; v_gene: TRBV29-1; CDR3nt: TGCAGCGTTCGGCAGGGGCGGGAGACCCAGTACTTC; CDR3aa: CSVRQGRETQYF
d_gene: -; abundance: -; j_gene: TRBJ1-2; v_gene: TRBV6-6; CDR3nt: TGTGCCAGCAATGGGGATCCGGGGGATGGCGGCTACACCTTC; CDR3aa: CASNGDPGDGGYTF
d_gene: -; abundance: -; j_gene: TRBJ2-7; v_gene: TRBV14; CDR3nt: TGTGCCAGCAGCCAAGATCCCACTCTGGGCGCCTACGAGCAGTACTTC; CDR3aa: CASSQDPTLGAYEQYF
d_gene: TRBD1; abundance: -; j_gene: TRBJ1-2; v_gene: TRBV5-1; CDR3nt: TGCGCCAGCAGCTACAGCACCGGGACAGGATATGGCTACACCTTC; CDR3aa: CASSYSTGTGYGYTF
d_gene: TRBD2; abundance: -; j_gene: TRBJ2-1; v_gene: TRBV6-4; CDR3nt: TGTGCCAGCAGTGACTCGGTGTCGGGAGGGCCCGATGAGCAGTTCTTC; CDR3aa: CASSDSVSGGPDEQFF
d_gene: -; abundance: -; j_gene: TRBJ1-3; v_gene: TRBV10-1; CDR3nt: TGCGCCCCCCGGTCCGGACGCACCACTAGCTCTGGAAACACCATATATTTT; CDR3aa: CAPRSGRTTSSGNTIYF